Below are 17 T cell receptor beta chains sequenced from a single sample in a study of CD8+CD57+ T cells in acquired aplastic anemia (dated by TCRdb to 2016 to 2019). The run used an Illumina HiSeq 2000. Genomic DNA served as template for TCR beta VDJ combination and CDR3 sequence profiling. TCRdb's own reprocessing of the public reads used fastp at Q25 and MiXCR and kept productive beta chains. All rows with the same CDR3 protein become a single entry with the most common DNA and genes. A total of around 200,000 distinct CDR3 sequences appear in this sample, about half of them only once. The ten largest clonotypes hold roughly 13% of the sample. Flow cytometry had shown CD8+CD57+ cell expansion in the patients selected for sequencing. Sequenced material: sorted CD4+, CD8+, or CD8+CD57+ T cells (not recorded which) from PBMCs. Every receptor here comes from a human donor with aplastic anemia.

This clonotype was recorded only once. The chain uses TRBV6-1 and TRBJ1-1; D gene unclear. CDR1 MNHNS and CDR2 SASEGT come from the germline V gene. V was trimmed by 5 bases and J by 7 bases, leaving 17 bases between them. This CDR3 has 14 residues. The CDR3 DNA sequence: TGTGCCAGCAGTCCCCTGGCTGGGAGGATTGAAGCTTTCTTT. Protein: CASSPLAGRIEAFF.

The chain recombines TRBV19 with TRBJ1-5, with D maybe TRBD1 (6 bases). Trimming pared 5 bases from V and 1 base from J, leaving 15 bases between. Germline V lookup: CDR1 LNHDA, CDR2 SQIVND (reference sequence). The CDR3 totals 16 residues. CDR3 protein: CASSAGGGTSNQPQHF. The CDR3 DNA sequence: TGTGCCAGTAGTGCAGGAGGGGGGACGAGCAATCAGCCCCAGCATTTT.

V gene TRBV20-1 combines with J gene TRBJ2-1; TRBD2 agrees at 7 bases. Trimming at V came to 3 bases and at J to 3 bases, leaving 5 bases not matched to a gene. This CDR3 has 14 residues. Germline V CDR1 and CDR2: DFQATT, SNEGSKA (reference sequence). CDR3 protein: CSASRGRNYNEQFF. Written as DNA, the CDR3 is TGCAGTGCTAGCCGCGGGAGAAACTACAATGAGCAGTTCTTC.

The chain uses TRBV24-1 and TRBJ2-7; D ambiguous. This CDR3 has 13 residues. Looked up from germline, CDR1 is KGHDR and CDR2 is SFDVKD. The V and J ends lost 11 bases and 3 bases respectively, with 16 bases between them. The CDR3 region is CASRLANHYEQYF. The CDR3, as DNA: TGTGCCAGCAGACTGGCAAACCACTACGAGCAGTACTTC.

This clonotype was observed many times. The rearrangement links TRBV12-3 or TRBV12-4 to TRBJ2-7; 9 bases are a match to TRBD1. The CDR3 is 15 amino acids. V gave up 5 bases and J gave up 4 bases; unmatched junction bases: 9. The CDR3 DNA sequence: TGTGCCAGCAGTCCGGCAACGGGACAGGGATACGAGCAGTACTTC. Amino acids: CASSPATGQGYEQYF.

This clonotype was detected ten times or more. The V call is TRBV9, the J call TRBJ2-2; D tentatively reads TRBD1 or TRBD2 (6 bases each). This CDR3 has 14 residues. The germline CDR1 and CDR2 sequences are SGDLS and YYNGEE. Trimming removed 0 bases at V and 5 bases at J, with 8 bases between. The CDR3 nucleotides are TGTGCCAGCAGCGTAGAGGGGGGAACCGGGGAGCTGTTTTTT. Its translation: CASSVEGGTGELFF.

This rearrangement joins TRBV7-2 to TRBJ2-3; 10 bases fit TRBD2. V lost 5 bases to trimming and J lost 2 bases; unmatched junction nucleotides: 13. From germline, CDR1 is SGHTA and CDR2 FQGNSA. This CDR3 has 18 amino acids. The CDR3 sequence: CASSRLSSSGGPTDTQYF. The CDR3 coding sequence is TGTGCCAGCAGCCGACTATCCTCTAGCGGGGGCCCCACAGATACGCAGTATTTT.

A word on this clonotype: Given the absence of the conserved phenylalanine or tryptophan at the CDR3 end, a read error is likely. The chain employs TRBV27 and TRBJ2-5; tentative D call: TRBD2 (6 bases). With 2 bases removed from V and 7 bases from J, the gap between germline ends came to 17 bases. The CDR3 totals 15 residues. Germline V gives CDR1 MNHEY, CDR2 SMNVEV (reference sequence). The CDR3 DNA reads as TGTGCCAGCAGTTTACAGCGGGCTTCGAGGGGGACCCAGTACTCC. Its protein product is CASSLQRASRGTQYS.

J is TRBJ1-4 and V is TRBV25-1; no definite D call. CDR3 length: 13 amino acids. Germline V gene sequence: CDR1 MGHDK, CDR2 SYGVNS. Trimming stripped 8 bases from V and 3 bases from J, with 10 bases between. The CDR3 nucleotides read TGTGCCAGCGTGAGCCCGGCTAATGAAAAACTGTTTTTT. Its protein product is CASVSPANEKLFF.

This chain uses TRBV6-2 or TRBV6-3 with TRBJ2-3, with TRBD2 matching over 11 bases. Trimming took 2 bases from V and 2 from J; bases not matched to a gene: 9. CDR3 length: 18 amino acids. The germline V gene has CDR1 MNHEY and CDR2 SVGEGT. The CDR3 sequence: CASSYGGLAGGYTDTQYF. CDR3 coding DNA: TGTGCCAGCAGTTACGGAGGGCTAGCGGGAGGTTACACAGATACGCAGTATTTT.

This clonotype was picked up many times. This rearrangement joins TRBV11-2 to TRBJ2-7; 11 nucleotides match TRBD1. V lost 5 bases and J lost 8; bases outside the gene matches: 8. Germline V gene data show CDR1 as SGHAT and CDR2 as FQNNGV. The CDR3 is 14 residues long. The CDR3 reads CASSATGTGGQQYF. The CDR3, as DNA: TGTGCCAGCAGCGCAACCGGGACAGGGGGACAGCAGTACTTC.

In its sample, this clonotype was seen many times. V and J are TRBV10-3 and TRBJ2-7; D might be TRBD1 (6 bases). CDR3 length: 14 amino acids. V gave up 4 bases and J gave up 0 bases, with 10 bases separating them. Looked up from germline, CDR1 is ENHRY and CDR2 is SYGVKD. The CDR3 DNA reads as TGTGCCATCAGTGGGACAGACAGCTCCTACGAGCAGTACTTC. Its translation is CAISGTDSSYEQYF.

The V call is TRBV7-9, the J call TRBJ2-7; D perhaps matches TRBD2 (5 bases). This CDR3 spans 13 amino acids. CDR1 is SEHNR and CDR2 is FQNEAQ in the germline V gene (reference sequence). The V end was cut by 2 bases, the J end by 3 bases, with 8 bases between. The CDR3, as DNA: TGTGCCAGCAGCTTATTACGGGGCTACGAGCAGTACTTC. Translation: CASSLLRGYEQYF.

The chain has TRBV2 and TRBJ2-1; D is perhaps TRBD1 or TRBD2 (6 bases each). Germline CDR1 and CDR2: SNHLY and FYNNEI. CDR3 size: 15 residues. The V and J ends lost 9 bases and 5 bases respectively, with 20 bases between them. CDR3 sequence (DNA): TGTGCCAGGAGGAAGGGGGAGGTGACGCACAATGAGCAGTTCTTC. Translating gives CARRKGEVTHNEQFF.

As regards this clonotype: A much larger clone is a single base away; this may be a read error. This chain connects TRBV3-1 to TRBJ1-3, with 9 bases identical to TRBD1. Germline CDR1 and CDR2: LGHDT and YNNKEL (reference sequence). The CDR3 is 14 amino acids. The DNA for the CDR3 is TGTGCCAGCAGCCCGGACAGGGGAGGAAACGCCATATATTTT. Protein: CASSPDRGGNAIYF.

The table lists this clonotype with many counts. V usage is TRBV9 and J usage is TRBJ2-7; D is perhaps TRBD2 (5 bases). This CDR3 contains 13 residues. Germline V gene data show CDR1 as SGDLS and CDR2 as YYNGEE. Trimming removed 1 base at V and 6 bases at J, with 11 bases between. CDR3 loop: CASSVLSGSEQYF. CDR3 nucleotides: TGTGCCAGCAGCGTACTCTCGGGAAGCGAGCAGTACTTC.

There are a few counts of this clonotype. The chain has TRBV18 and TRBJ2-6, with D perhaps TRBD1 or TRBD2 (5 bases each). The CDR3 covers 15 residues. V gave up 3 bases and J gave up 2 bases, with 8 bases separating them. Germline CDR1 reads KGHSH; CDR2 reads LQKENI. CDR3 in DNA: TGTGCCAGCTCACCTCAGGGAGCTGGGGCCAACGTCCTGACTTTC. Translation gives CASSPQGAGANVLTF.